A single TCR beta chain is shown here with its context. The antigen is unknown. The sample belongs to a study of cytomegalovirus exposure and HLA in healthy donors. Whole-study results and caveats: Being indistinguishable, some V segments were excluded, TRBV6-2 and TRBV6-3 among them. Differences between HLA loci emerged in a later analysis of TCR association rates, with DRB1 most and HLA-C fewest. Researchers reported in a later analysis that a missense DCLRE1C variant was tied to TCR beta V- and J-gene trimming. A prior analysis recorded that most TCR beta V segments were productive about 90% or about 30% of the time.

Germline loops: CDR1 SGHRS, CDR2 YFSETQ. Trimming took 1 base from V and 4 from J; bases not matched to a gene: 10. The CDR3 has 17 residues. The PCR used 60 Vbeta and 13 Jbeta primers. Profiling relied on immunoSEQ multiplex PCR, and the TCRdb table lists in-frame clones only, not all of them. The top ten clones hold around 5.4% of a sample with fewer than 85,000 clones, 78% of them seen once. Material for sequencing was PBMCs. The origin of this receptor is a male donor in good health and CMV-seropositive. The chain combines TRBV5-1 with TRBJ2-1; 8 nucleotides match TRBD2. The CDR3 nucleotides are TGCGCCAGCAGCTTGCATTTGGCGGGAGGACGGTACAATGAGCAGTTCTTC. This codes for CASSLHLAGGRYNEQFF.